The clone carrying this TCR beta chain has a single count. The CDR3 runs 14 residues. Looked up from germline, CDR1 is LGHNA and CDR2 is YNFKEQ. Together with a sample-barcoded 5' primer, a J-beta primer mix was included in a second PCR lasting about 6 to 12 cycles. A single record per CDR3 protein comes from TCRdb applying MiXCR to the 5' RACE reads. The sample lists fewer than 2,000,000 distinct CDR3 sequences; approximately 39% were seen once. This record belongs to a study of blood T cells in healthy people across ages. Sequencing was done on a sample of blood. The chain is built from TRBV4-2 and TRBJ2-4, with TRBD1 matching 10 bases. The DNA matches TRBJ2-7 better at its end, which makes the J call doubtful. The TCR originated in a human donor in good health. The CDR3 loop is CASSQPGQGNEQYF. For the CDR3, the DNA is TGTGCCAGCAGCCAACCGGGACAGGGGAACGAGCAGTACTTC.